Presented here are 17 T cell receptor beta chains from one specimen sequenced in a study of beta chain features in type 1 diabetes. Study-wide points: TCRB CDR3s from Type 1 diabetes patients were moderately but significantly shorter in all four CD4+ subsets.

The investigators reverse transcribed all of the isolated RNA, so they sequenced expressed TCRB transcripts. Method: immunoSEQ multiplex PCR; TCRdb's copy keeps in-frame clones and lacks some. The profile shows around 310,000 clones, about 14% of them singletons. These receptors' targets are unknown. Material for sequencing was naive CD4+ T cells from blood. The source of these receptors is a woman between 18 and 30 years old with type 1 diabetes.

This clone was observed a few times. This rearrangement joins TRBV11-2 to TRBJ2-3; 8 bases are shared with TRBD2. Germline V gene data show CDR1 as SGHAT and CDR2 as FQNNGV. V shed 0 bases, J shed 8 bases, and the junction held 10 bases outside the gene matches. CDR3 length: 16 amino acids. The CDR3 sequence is CASSLDTQGLGSTQYF. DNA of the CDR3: TGTGCCAGCAGCTTAGATACGCAGGGACTAGGAAGTACGCAGTATTTT.

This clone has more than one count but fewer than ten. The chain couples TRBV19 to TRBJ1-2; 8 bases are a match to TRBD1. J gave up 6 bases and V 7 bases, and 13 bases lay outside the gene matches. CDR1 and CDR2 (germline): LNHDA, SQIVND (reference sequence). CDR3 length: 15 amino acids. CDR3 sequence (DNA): TGTGCCAGTATCACCCAGGGGGCTAGAACCGATGGCTACACCTTC. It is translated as CASITQGARTDGYTF.

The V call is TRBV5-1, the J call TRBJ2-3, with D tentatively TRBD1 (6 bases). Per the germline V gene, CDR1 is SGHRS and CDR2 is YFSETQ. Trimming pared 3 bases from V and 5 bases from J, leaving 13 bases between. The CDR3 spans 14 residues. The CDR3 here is CASSWGRAIDTQYF. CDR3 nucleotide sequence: TGCGCCAGCAGCTGGGGGCGAGCAATAGATACGCAGTATTTT.

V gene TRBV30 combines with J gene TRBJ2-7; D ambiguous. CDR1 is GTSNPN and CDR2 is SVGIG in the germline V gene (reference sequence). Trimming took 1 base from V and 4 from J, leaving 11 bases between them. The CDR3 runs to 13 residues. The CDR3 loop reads CAWSGPGKYEQYF. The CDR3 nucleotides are TGTGCCTGGAGTGGCCCAGGTAAGTACGAGCAGTACTTC. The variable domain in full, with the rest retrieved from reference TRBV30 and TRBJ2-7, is SQTIHQWPATLVQPVGSPLSLECTVEGTSNPNLYWYRQAAGRGLQLLFYSVGIGQISSEVPQNLSASRPQDRQFILSSKKLLLSDSGFYLCAWSGPGKYEQYFGPGTRLTVT.

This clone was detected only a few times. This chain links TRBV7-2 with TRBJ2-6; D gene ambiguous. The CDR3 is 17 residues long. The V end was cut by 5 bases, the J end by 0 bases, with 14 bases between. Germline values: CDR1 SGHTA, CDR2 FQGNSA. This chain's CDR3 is CASSLGSPYSGANVLTF. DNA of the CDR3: TGTGCCAGCAGCCTCGGGTCCCCCTACTCTGGGGCCAACGTCCTGACTTTC.

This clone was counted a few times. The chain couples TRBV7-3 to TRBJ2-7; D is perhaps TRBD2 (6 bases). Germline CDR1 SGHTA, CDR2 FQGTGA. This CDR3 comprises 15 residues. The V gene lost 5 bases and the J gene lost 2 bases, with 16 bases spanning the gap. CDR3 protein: CASSLGTGVTYEQYF. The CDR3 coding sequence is TGTGCCAGCAGCCTAGGGACGGGAGTCACCTACGAGCAGTACTTC.

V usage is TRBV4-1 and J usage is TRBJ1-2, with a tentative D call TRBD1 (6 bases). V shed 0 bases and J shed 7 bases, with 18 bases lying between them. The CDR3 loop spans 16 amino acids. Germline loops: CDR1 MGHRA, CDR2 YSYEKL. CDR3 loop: CASSQDPGTWRGGYTF. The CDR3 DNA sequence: TGCGCCAGCAGCCAAGACCCCGGGACATGGAGAGGTGGCTACACCTTC.

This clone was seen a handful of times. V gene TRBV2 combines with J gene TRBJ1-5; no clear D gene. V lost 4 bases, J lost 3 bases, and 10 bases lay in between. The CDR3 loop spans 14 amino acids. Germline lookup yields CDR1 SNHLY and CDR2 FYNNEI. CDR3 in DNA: TGTGCCAGCAGTGGGAGCTTGGTCAATCAGCCCCAGCATTTT. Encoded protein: CASSGSLVNQPQHF.

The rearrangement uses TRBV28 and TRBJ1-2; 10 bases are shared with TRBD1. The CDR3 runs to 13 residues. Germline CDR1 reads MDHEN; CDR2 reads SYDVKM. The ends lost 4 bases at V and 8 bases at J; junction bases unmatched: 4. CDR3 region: CASSSGQGGGYTF. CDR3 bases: TGTGCCAGCAGTTCAGGACAGGGGGGCGGCTACACCTTC.

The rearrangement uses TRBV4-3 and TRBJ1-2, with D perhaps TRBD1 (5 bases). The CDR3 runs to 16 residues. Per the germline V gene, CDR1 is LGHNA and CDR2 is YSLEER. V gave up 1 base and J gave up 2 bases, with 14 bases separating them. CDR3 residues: CASSQVHGAANYGYTF. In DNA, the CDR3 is TGCGCCAGCAGCCAAGTTCATGGGGCAGCCAACTATGGCTACACCTTC.

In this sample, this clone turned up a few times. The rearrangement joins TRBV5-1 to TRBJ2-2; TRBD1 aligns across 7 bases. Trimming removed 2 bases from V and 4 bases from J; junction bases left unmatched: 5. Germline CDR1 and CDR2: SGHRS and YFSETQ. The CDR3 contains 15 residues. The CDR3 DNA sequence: TGCGCCAGCAGCTTAGACAGGGTACTCACCGGGGAGCTGTTTTTT. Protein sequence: CASSLDRVLTGELFF.

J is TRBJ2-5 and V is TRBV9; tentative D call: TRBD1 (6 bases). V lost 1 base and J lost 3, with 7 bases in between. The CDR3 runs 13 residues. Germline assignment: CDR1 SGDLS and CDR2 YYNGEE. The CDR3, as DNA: TGTGCCAGCAGCGTAAACAGGGAAGAGACCCAGTACTTC. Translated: CASSVNREETQYF.

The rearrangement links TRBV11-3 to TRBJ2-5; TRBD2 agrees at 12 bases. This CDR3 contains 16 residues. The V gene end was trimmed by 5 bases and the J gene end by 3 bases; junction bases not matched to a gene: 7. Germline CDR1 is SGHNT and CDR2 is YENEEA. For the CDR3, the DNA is TGTGCCAGCAGCCCGGGGACTAGCGGGCGTAAAGAGACCCAGTACTTC. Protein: CASSPGTSGRKETQYF.

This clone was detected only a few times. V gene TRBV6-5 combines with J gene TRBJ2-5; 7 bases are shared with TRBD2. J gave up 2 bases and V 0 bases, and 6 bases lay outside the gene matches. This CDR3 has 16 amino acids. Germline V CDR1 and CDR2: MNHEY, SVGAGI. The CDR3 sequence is CASSYSAGTTQETQYF. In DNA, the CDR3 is TGTGCCAGCAGTTACTCCGCCGGGACTACGCAAGAGACCCAGTACTTC.

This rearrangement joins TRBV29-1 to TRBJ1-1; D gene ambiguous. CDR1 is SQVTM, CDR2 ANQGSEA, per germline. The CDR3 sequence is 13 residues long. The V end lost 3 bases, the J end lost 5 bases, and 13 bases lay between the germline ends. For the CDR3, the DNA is TGCAGCGTTGAGGGCAGGTTGGGTACTGAAGCTTTCTTT. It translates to CSVEGRLGTEAFF.

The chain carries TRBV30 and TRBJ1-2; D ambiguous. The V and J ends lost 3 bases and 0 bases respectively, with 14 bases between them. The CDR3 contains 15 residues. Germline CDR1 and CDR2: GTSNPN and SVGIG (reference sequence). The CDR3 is CAWSQQRITNYGYTF. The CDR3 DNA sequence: TGTGCCTGGAGCCAACAGAGAATTACTAACTATGGCTACACCTTC.

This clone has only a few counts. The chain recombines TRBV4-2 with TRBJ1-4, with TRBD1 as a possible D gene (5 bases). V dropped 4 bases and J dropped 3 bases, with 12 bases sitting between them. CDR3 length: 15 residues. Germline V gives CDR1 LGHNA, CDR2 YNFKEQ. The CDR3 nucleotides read TGTGCCAGCAGCCCTAGAGGACAAGCTAATGAAAAACTGTTTTTT. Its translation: CASSPRGQANEKLFF.